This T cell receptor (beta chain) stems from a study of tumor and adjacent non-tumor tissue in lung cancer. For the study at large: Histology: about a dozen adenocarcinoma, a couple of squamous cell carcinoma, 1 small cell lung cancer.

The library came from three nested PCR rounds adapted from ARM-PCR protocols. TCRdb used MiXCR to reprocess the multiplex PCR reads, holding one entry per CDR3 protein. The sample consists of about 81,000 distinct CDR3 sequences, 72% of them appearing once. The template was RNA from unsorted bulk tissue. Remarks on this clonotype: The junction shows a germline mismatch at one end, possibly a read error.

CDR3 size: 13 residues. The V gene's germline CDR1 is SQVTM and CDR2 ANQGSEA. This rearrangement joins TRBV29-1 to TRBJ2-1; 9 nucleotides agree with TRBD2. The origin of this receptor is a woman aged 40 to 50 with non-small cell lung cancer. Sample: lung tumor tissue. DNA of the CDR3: TGCAGCCTTGATACTAGCGGGTGGAATGAACAGTTCTTC. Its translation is CSLDTSGWNEQFF.